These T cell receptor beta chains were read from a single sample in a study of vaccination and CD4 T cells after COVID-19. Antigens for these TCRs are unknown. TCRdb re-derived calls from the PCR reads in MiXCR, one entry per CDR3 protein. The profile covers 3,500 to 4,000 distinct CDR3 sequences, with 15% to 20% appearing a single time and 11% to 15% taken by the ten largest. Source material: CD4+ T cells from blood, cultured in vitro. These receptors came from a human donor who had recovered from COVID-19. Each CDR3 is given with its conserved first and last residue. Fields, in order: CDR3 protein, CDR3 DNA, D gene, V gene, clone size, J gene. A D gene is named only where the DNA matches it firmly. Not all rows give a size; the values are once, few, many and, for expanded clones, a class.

CDR3aa: CASSLRPPLTF
CDR3nt: TGTGCCAGCAGTCTCAGACCGCCCCTCACCTTC
d_gene: .
v_gene: TRBV12-3/TRBV12-4
abundance: medium-sized
j_gene: TRBJ1-2

CDR3aa: CASRDRGGETQYF
CDR3nt: TGTGCCAGCAGGGACAGGGGGGGTGAGACCCAGTACTTC
d_gene: TRBD1
v_gene: TRBV2
abundance: .
j_gene: TRBJ2-5

CDR3aa: CASSLSGGLNNEQFF
CDR3nt: TGTGCCAGCAGCCTAAGCGGGGGGCTAAACAATGAGCAGTTCTTC
d_gene: TRBD2
v_gene: TRBV7-9
abundance: medium-sized
j_gene: TRBJ2-1

CDR3aa: CASSRGVGDTEAFF
CDR3nt: TGTGCCAGCAGTCGTGGCGTAGGGGACACTGAAGCTTTCTTT
d_gene: .
v_gene: TRBV6-1
abundance: large
j_gene: TRBJ1-1

CDR3aa: CASDPTGVGGYTF
CDR3nt: TGCGCCAGCGACCCGACAGGGGTGGGTGGCTACACCTTC
d_gene: TRBD1
v_gene: TRBV5-1
abundance: few
j_gene: TRBJ1-2

CDR3aa: CAADGRNGYTF
CDR3nt: TGTGCCGCGGACGGTCGAAATGGCTACACCTTC
d_gene: .
v_gene: TRBV30
abundance: medium-sized
j_gene: TRBJ1-2

CDR3aa: CASSSGLAGGREQFF
CDR3nt: TGTGCCAGCAGCTCCGGACTAGCGGGGGGGCGCGAGCAGTTCTTC
d_gene: TRBD2
v_gene: TRBV11-1
abundance: .
j_gene: TRBJ2-1

CDR3aa: CASDTGTVNEQFF
CDR3nt: TGTGCCAGCGATACCGGGACTGTCAATGAGCAGTTCTTC
d_gene: .
v_gene: TRBV28
abundance: few
j_gene: TRBJ2-1

CDR3aa: CASSVGFGYTF
CDR3nt: TGTGCCAGCAGCGTAGGTTTCGGCTACACCTTC
d_gene: .
v_gene: TRBV9
abundance: few
j_gene: TRBJ1-2

CDR3aa: CARSFREANYGYTF
CDR3nt: TGTGCCAGAAGCTTCAGGGAAGCTAACTATGGCTACACCTTC
d_gene: .
v_gene: TRBV5-3
abundance: .
j_gene: TRBJ1-2

CDR3aa: CASSLYSGNTIYF
CDR3nt: TGTGCCAGCAGCTTATACTCTGGAAACACCATATATTTT
d_gene: .
v_gene: TRBV7-8
abundance: .
j_gene: TRBJ1-3

CDR3aa: CASSTTSGGVRTDTQYF
CDR3nt: TGTGCCAGTAGCACAACTAGCGGGGGGGTGAGGACAGATACGCAGTATTTT
d_gene: TRBD2
v_gene: TRBV19
abundance: few
j_gene: TRBJ2-3

CDR3aa: CATGKSHGEGEQYF
CDR3nt: TGTGCCACCGGTAAAAGCCACGGTGAAGGCGAGCAGTACTTC
d_gene: .
v_gene: TRBV15
abundance: medium-sized
j_gene: TRBJ2-7

CDR3aa: CASSSRISLGQDTQYF
CDR3nt: TGTGCCAGCAGCTCTCGGATTAGTCTGGGTCAGGATACGCAGTATTTT
d_gene: .
v_gene: TRBV9
abundance: .
j_gene: TRBJ2-3

CDR3aa: CASSLGQGHETQYF
CDR3nt: TGTGCCAGCAGCTTGGGACAGGGCCACGAGACCCAGTACTTC
d_gene: TRBD1
v_gene: TRBV11-3
abundance: few
j_gene: TRBJ2-5

CDR3aa: CASSLEETQYF
CDR3nt: TGTGCCAGCAGCTTGGAAGAGACCCAGTACTTC
d_gene: .
v_gene: TRBV5-6
abundance: few
j_gene: TRBJ2-5

CDR3aa: CASSQVRVAGELFF
CDR3nt: TGTGCCAGCAGCCAAGTCAGGGTAGCCGGGGAGCTGTTTTTT
d_gene: .
v_gene: TRBV7-2
abundance: .
j_gene: TRBJ2-2

CDR3aa: CAGRGQGWNTEAFF
CDR3nt: TGTGCCGGCCGGGGCCAGGGGTGGAACACTGAAGCTTTCTTT
d_gene: .
v_gene: TRBV2
abundance: .
j_gene: TRBJ1-1

CDR3aa: CASSLGGSGYETQYF
CDR3nt: TGTGCCAGCAGCTTGGGGGGGAGCGGGTACGAGACCCAGTACTTC
d_gene: TRBD2
v_gene: TRBV7-2
abundance: .
j_gene: TRBJ2-5

CDR3aa: CASRQGAYEQYF
CDR3nt: TGTGCCAGTAGGCAGGGAGCCTACGAGCAGTACTTC
d_gene: .
v_gene: TRBV6-1
abundance: few
j_gene: TRBJ2-7

CDR3aa: CAWARGTGSSGANVLTF
CDR3nt: TGTGCCTGGGCCAGGGGGACAGGGAGCTCTGGGGCCAACGTCCTGACTTTC
d_gene: TRBD1
v_gene: TRBV30
abundance: .
j_gene: TRBJ2-6

CDR3aa: CASSYDTSGANVLTF
CDR3nt: TGTGCCAGCAGCTACGACACTTCTGGGGCCAACGTCCTGACTTTC
d_gene: .
v_gene: TRBV7-9
abundance: .
j_gene: TRBJ2-6

CDR3aa: CASTPGTGGRWNYGYTF
CDR3nt: TGTGCCAGCACGCCCGGGACAGGGGGCAGGTGGAACTATGGCTACACCTTC
d_gene: TRBD1
v_gene: TRBV6-1
abundance: few
j_gene: TRBJ1-2